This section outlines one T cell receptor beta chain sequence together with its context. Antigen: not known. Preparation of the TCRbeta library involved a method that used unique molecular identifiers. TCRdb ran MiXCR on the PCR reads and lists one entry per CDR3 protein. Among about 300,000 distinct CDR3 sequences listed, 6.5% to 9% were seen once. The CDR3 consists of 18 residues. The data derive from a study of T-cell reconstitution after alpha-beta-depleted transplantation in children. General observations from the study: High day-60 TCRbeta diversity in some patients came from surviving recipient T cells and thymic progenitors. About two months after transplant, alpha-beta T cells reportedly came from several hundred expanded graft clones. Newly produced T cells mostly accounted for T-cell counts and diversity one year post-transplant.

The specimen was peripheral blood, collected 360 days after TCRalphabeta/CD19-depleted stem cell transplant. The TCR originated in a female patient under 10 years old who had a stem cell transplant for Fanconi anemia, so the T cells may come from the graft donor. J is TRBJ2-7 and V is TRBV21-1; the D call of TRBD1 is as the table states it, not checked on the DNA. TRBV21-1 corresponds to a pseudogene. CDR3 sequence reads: CASSNSRGLGISSYEQYF. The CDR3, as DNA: TGTGCCAGCAGCAATTCCAGGGGGCTCGGAATAAGCTCCTACGAGCAGTACTTC.